Listed here are 12 T cell receptor beta chains from one sample, sequenced in a study of vaccination effects on CD4 cells after COVID-19. Clones were read by immunoSEQ multiplex PCR, and TCRdb kept only the in-frame ones, dropping some. This sample carries around 53,000 clones, approximately 73% of them seen once, and the ten largest clones take 5.5%. Their specific antigens are unknown. After expansion with viral peptide pools in the ViraFEST assay, antigen-specific CD4+ T cells were sequenced. With 9 to 11 days of culture completed, CD4+ T cells were isolated. This person's SARS-CoV-2 infection, confirmed by PCR, occurred between March and December 2020. The sequenced sample was CD4+ T cells from PBMCs cultured with HIV peptides, obtained before COVID-19 vaccination. Subset given: HIV-1 Nef peptide pool negative control/reference culture. These receptors were taken from a human donor who had a prior SARS-CoV-2 infection.

The chain couples TRBV6-1 to TRBJ1-1; the match to TRBD1 covers 7 bases. The V gene's germline CDR1 is MNHNS and CDR2 SASEGT. The V and J ends lost 5 bases and 1 base, in that order; junction bases with no gene match: 7. The CDR3 runs to 15 residues. The DNA of the CDR3 is TGTGCCAGCAGTTCATCAGGGGGGGGGAACACTGAAGCTTTCTTT. As protein: CASSSSGGGNTEAFF.

This clone was found once. The chain couples TRBV19 to TRBJ1-2; D remains unclear. The ends were cut back, 4 bases at V and 4 bases at J, with 31 bases in the middle. CDR3 length: 20 residues. The germline V gene encodes CDR1 LNHDA and CDR2 SQIVND (reference sequence). The CDR3 DNA is TGTGCCAGTAGTACGCAATATCCCGGGAGCAGTGTAGAATCCGGCTATGGCTACACCTTC. Translated, it gives CASSTQYPGSSVESGYGYTF.

This clone was seen a single time. V and J are TRBV3-1 (or the pseudogene TRBV3-2) and TRBJ1-6, with no clear D. The germline V gene encodes CDR1 LGHDT and CDR2 YNNKEL (reference sequence). V was cut by 0 bases and J by 7 bases, with 22 bases left in between. The CDR3 is 19 amino acids. The CDR3 nucleotides read TGTGCCAGCAGCCAAGATGGTAGCCCCCCCACGAGCGAGAATTCACCCCTCCACTTT. Amino acid sequence: CASSQDGSPPTSENSPLHF.

V and J are TRBV6-5 and TRBJ1-2; the D is unclear. V was pared by 7 bases and J by 1 base, with 16 bases between. The CDR3 runs 15 residues. CDR1 and CDR2 from the germline V gene are MNHEY and SVGAGI. The CDR3 DNA sequence: TGTGCCAGCACCCTTTTATCAAACCTTAACTATGGCTACACCTTC. Amino acid sequence: CASTLLSNLNYGYTF.

The V gene is TRBV18, the J gene TRBJ2-3; TRBD2 agrees at 7 bases. CDR1 and CDR2 (germline): KGHSH, LQKENI. V lost 4 bases, J lost 2 bases, and 6 bases stayed unmatched. There are 15 residues in the CDR3. CDR3 sequence: CASSLGTTHTDTQYF. The CDR3 coding sequence is TGTGCCAGCTCACTCGGGACTACCCACACAGATACGCAGTATTTT.

The rearrangement links TRBV11-2 to TRBJ1-4, with 9 bases fitting TRBD1. Germline assignment: CDR1 SGHAT and CDR2 FQNNGV. The ends lost 5 bases at V and 7 bases at J; junction bases unmatched: 8. CDR3 size: 15 residues. The CDR3 DNA reads as TGTGCCAGCAGCACCCACAGGGGGCACAGTGAAAAACTGTTTTTT. This codes for CASSTHRGHSEKLFF.

The chain has TRBV7-3 and TRBJ2-3; TRBD2 matches at 7 bases. Germline V lookup: CDR1 SGHTA, CDR2 FQGTGA. The CDR3 has 14 amino acids. J gave up 1 base and V 8 bases, and 6 bases lay outside the gene matches. Written as DNA, the CDR3 is TGTGCCAGCTCCGGTCGGGGGGGCACAGATACGCAGTATTTT. Protein: CASSGRGGTDTQYF.

The CDR3 here is CASSFWGSGNTIYF. In nucleotides, the CDR3 is TGTGCCAGCAGCTTTTGGGGCTCTGGAAACACCATATATTTT. The chain uses TRBV7-9 and TRBJ1-3; unclear D gene. V gave up 3 bases and J gave up 0 bases, with 6 bases separating them. Looked up from germline, CDR1 is SEHNR and CDR2 is FQNEAQ (reference sequence). The CDR3 is 14 residues long.

The rearrangement links TRBV7-2 to TRBJ1-2; 10 bases fit TRBD1. With V trimmed by 4 bases and J by 5 bases, 4 bases remained unmatched. CDR3 length: 14 amino acids. CDR1 SGHTA and CDR2 FQGNSA come from the germline V gene. Here the CDR3 DNA reads TGTGCCAGCAGCTACAGACAGGGGGCGTATGGCTACACCTTC. The encoded protein is CASSYRQGAYGYTF.

The rearrangement links TRBV7-2 to TRBJ1-1; a weak D match, TRBD1 (6 bases). Germline V lookup: CDR1 SGHTA, CDR2 FQGNSA. This CDR3 is 14 amino acids long. V was trimmed by 4 bases and J by 1 base, leaving 10 bases between them. CDR3 residues: CASSSQGGNTEAFF. The DNA for the CDR3 is TGTGCCAGCAGCTCCCAAGGGGGGAACACTGAAGCTTTCTTT.

V usage is TRBV15 and J usage is TRBJ2-2; D remains unclear. V was pared by 3 bases and J by 8 bases, with 10 bases between. The CDR3 contains 13 residues. CDR1 is LNHNV, CDR2 YYDKDF, per germline (reference sequence). CDR3 protein: CATSRTASGELFF. CDR3 DNA: TGTGCCACCAGCAGGACCGCCTCTGGGGAGCTGTTTTTT.

The V gene is TRBV27, the J gene TRBJ1-3, with D possibly matching TRBD1 (5 bases). Germline V gene lookup returns CDR1 MNHEY and CDR2 SMNVEV (reference sequence). CDR3 length: 15 residues. V lost 4 bases, J lost 0 bases, and 10 bases lay in between. The CDR3 sequence: CASSSTGVSGNTIYF. CDR3 nucleotides: TGTGCCAGCAGTTCAACAGGAGTCTCTGGAAACACCATATATTTT.